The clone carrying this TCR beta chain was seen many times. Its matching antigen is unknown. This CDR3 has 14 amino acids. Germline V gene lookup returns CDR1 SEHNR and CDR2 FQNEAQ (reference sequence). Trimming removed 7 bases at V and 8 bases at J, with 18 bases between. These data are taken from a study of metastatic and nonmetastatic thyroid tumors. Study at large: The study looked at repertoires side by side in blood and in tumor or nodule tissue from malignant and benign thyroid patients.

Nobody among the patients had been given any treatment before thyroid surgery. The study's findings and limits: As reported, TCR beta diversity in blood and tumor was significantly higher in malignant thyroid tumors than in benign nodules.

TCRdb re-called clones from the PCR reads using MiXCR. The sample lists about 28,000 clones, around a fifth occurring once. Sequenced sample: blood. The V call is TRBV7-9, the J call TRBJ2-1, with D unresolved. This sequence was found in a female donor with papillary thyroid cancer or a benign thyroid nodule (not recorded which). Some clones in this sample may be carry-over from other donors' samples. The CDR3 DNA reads TGTGCCAGCATCCACCCCACCATTACGGATGAGCAGTTCTTC. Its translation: CASIHPTITDEQFF.